This passage covers 14 T cell receptor beta chains from one sample sequenced in a study of CD8 T cells in acute hepatitis C reinfection (dated by TCRdb to about 2021). The label giving this sample's time point can be read as: naive CD8 control sorted from an acute-time-point sample. Library preparation was by the immunoSEQ multiplex PCR assay. This is the immuneACCESS table as TCRdb keeps it, with only in-frame sequences that have V and J called. A part of the clones is gone; compared with another copy, unresolved V genes explain less than half, and the rest is unexplained. The sample contains approximately 40,000 clones, 70% to 90% of them found a single time. The ten largest clones capture 10% to 11% of the sample. Sequenced material: naive CD8+ T cells from PBMCs. This sample's cell subset or site label indicates: sorted total naive CD45RO-negative CD8+ T cells. Source of these receptors: a woman aged 18 to 35 who spontaneously cleared hepatitis C infection.

The chain is built from TRBV7-9 and TRBJ2-1; maybe TRBD2 (6 bases). The CDR3 has 14 amino acids. CDR1 is SEHNR, CDR2 FQNEAQ, per germline (reference sequence). The V and J ends lost 9 bases and 4 bases respectively, with 16 bases between them. CDR3 sequence: CASPRGSGYNEQFF. The CDR3 region has the DNA TGTGCCAGTCCAAGGGGTAGCGGTTACAATGAGCAGTTCTTC.

This rearrangement joins TRBV15 to TRBJ2-3; D is unclear. There are 15 residues in the CDR3. Germline V lookup: CDR1 LNHNV, CDR2 YYDKDF (reference sequence). The ends were cut back, 0 bases at V and 0 bases at J, with 7 bases in the middle. The CDR3 protein is CATSRDPSSTDTQYF. The CDR3 nucleotides are TGTGCCACCAGCAGAGATCCCTCTAGCACAGATACGCAGTATTTT. Complete variable domain (other parts from reference TRBV15 and TRBJ2-3): DAMVIQNPRYQVTQFGKPVTLSCSQTLNHNVMYWYQQKSSQAPKLLFHYYDKDFNNEADTPDNFQSRRPNTSFCFLDIRSPGLGDTAMYLCATSRDPSSTDTQYFGPGTRLTVL.

V gene TRBV6-5 combines with J gene TRBJ2-5; possibly TRBD1 or TRBD2 for D (6 bases each). The CDR3 loop spans 14 amino acids. Trimming shortened V by 0 bases and J by 5 bases, and 10 bases separated the two germline ends. From germline, CDR1 is MNHEY and CDR2 SVGAGI. As DNA, the CDR3 is TGTGCCAGCAGTTACTCCTTAGGGGGGGAGACCCAGTACTTC. Its protein product is CASSYSLGGETQYF.

The rearrangement uses TRBV5-6 and TRBJ2-7; 14 bases agree with TRBD2. The CDR3 sequence is 15 residues long. Germline assignment: CDR1 SGHDT and CDR2 YYEEEE. After removal of 4 bases from V and 5 bases from J, the junction contained 5 bases not matched to a gene. CDR3 bases: TGTGCCAGCAGCCTGACTAGCGGGAGGGTCGACGAGCAGTACTTC. This translates into CASSLTSGRVDEQYF.

The J gene is TRBJ2-5, the V gene TRBV9; unclear D gene. The CDR3 is made up of 19 amino acids. V lost 3 bases and J lost 3, with 27 bases in between. From germline, CDR1 is SGDLS and CDR2 YYNGEE. The CDR3, as DNA: TGTGCCAGCAGCGGGGGAAGCCCGATTTTCACTCTGCGAGAAGAGACCCAGTACTTC. It translates to CASSGGSPIFTLREETQYF.

The chain employs TRBV5-1 and TRBJ2-7; 7 bases match TRBD2. Germline lookup yields CDR1 SGHRS and CDR2 YFSETQ. This CDR3 spans 13 amino acids. Trimming removed 6 bases from V and 2 bases from J; junction bases left unmatched: 5. The CDR3 DNA reads as TGCGCCAGCAAAGAGGGACTAACCTACGAGCAGTACTTC. It specifies CASKEGLTYEQYF.

The chain joins TRBV7-2 to TRBJ1-2, with D possibly matching TRBD1 (6 bases). This CDR3 spans 13 amino acids. Deletions cut 1 base from V and 4 bases from J, with 7 bases between. Looked up from germline, CDR1 is SGHTA and CDR2 is FQGNSA. This CDR3 is CASSLGQVYGYTF. The CDR3 nucleotides are TGTGCCAGCAGCTTAGGACAGGTCTATGGCTACACCTTC.

As to this clone: The junction departs from the called germline gene at one end, perhaps through a read error. The gene calls are TRBV25-1 and TRBJ2-5; D gene uncertain. Germline V CDR1 and CDR2: MGHDK, SYGVNS. This CDR3 region has 13 residues. CDR3 coding DNA: TGTGCCAGCTGTGAAAAAGCGAAAGAGACCCAGTACTTC. This sequence encodes CASCEKAKETQYF.

The chain carries TRBV6-5 and TRBJ2-1; 14 positions match TRBD2. The CDR3 has 15 amino acids. The trim removed 4 bases at V and 9 bases at J, leaving 5 bases unmatched. Germline V gene sequence: CDR1 MNHEY, CDR2 SVGAGI. The CDR3 spells CASSWGTSGSSEQFF. The CDR3 region has the DNA TGTGCCAGCAGTTGGGGGACTAGCGGGAGTTCTGAGCAGTTCTTC.

The chain has TRBV10-1 and TRBJ1-1; 7 bases are a match to TRBD1. The V segment lost 3 bases and the J segment 4 bases; nucleotides outside the gene matches: 2. CDR1 and CDR2 from the germline V gene are WNHNN and SYGVQD (reference sequence). The CDR3 is 13 amino acids. In DNA, the CDR3 is TGCGCCAGCAGTGATTCAGGGGGCACTGAAGCTTTCTTT. Residues: CASSDSGGTEAFF.

V is TRBV7-6 and J is TRBJ2-6; D gene unclear. Trimming left V 0 bases short and J 0 bases short, with 12 bases between. Germline lookup yields CDR1 SGHVS and CDR2 FNYEAQ. This CDR3 contains 18 residues. The CDR3 here is CASSLARTPLSGANVLTF. The CDR3 coding sequence is TGTGCCAGCAGCTTAGCCAGAACCCCTCTCTCTGGGGCCAACGTCCTGACTTTC. The full variable domain, completed using reference TRBV7-6 and TRBJ2-6, is GAGVSQSPRYKVTKRGQDVALRCDPISGHVSLYWYRQALGQGPEFLTYFNYEAQQDKSGLPNDRFSAERPEGSISTLTIQRTEQRDSAMYRCASSLARTPLSGANVLTFGAGSRLTVL.

The chain couples TRBV9 to TRBJ1-1, with 11 positions matching TRBD1. Germline V gene sequence: CDR1 SGDLS, CDR2 YYNGEE. Trimming took 4 bases from V and 3 from J; bases not matched to a gene: 11. The length of the CDR3 is 17 residues. The CDR3 nucleotides are TGTGCCAGCAGCCCAAGGACAGGGGGCCCAGTGGACACTGAAGCTTTCTTT. This translates into CASSPRTGGPVDTEAFF.

V and J are TRBV5-4 and TRBJ1-2, with D tentatively TRBD1 (5 bases). Germline V CDR1 and CDR2: SGHNT, YYREEE (reference sequence). CDR3 length equals 11 residues. Trimming stripped 4 bases from V and 7 bases from J, with 8 bases between. CDR3 in DNA: TGTGCCAGCAGCATTGGGGGTGGCTACACCTTC. Protein: CASSIGGGYTF.

This clone was counted between two and nine times. The chain is built from TRBV19 and TRBJ1-2; D is perhaps TRBD1 (6 bases). Germline V gives CDR1 LNHDA, CDR2 SQIVND (reference sequence). V was clipped by 4 bases and J by 6 bases, with 18 bases between them. The CDR3 extends over 15 amino acids. CDR3 protein: CASSTHPSGVHGYTF. DNA of the CDR3: TGTGCCAGTAGTACTCATCCCTCAGGGGTGCATGGCTACACCTTC.